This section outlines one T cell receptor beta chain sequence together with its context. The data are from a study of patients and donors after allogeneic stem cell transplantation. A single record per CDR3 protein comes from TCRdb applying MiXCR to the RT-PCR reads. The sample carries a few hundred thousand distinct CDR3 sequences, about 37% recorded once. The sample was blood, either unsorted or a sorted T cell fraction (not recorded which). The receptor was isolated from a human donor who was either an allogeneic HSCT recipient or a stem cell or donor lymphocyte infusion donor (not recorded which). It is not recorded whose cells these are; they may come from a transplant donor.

The CDR3 is CSVDDASYGYTF. CDR3 nucleotide sequence: TGCAGCGTTGACGACGCCAGCTATGGCTACACCTTC. The chain combines TRBV29-1 with TRBJ1-2; D is undetermined. The CDR3 has 12 amino acids. The germline CDR1 and CDR2 sequences are SQVTM and ANQGSEA. Trimming stripped 3 bases from V and 4 bases from J, with 9 bases between.